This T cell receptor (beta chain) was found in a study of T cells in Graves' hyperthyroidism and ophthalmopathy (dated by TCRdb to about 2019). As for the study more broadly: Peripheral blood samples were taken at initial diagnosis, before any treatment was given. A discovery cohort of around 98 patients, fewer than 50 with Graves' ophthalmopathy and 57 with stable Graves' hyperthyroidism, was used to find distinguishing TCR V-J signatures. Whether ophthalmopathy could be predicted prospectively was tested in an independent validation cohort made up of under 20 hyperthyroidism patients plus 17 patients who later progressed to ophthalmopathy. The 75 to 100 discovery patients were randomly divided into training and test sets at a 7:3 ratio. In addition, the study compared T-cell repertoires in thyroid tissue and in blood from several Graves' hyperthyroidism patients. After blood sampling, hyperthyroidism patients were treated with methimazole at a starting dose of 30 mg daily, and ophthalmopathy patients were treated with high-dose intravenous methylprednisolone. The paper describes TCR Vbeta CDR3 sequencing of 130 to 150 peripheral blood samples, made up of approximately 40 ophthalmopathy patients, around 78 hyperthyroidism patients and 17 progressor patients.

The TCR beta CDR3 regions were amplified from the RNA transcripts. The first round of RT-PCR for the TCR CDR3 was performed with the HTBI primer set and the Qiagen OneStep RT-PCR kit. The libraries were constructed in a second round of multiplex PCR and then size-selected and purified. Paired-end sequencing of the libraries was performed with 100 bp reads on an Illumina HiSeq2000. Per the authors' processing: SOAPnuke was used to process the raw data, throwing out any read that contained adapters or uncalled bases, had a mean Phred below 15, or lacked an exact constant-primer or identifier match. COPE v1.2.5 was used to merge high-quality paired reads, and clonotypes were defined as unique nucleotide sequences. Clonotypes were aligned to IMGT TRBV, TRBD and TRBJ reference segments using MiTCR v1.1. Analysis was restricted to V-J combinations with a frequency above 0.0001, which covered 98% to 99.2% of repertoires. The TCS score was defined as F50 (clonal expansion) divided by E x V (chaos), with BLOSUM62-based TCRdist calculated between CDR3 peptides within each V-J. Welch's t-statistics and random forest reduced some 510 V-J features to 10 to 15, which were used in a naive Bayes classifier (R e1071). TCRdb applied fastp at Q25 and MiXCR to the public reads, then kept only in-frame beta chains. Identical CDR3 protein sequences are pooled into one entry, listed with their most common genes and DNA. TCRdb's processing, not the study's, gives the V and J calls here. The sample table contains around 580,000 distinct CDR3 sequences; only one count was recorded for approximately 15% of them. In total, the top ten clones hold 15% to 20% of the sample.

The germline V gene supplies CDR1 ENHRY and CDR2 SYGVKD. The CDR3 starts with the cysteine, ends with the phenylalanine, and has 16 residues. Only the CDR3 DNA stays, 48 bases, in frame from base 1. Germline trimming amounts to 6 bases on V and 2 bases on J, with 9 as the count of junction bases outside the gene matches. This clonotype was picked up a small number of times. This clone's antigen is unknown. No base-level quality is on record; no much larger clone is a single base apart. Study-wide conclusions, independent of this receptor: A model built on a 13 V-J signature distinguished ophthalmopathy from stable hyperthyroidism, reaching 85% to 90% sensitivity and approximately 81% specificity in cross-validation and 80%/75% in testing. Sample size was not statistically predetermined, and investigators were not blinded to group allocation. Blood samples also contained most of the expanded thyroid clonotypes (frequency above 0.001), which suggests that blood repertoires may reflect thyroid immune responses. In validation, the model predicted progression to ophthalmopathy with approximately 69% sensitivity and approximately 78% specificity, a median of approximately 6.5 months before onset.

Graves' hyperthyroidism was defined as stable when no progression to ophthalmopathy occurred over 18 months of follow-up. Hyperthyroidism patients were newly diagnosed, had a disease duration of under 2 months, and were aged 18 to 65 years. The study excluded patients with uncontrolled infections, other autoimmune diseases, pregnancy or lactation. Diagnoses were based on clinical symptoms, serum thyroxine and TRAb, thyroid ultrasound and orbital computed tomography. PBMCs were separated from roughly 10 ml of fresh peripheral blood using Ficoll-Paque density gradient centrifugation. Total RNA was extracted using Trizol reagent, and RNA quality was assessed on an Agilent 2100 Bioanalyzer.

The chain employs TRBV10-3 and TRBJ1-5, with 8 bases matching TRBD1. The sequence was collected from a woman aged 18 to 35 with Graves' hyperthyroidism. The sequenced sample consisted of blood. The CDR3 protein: CAISNQGAKGNQPQHF. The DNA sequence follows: TGTGCCATCAGCAACCAGGGGGCTAAGGGCAATCAGCCCCAGCATTTT.